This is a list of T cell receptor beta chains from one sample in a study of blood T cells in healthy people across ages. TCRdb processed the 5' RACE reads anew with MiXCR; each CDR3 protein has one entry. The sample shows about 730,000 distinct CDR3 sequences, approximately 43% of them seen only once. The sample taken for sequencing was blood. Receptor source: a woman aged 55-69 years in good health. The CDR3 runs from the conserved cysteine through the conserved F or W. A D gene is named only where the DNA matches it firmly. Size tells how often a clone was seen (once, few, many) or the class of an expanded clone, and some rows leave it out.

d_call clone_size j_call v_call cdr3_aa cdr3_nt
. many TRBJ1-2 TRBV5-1 CASSQRRDTNYGYTF TGCGCCAGCAGCCAACGCCGGGACACAAACTATGGCTACACCTTC
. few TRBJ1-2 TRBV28 CASSLGSDYGYTF TGTGCCAGCAGTCTTGGGAGTGACTATGGCTACACCTTC
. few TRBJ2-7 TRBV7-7 CASSPTDLSRNEQYF TGTGCCAGCAGCCCGACGGACCTTTCGCGGAACGAGCAGTACTTC
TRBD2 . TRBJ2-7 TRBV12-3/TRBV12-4 CASRASGRAAEQYF TGTGCCAGCAGGGCTAGCGGGAGGGCGGCCGAGCAGTACTTC
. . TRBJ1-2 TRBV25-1 CASSGWTARGGYTF TGTGCCAGCAGTGGGTGGACCGCCCGAGGTGGCTACACCTTC
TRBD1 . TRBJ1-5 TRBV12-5 CASGLVPGTAGNQPQHF TGTGCTAGTGGTTTGGTACCCGGGACAGCCGGGAATCAGCCCCAGCATTTT
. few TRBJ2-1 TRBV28 CASALGRGPYNEQFF TGTGCCAGCGCTCTGGGGCGGGGCCCCTACAATGAGCAGTTCTTC
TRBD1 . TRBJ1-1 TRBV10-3 CAIGEGQGYENTEAFF TGTGCCATCGGGGAGGGACAGGGGTATGAGAACACTGAAGCTTTCTTT
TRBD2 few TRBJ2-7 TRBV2 CASSEAELAGGYEQYF TGTGCCAGCAGTGAAGCGGAACTAGCGGGGGGCTACGAGCAGTACTTC
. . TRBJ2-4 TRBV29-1 CSVLTGYPKNIQYF TGCAGCGTCCTGACAGGATATCCCAAAAACATTCAGTACTTC
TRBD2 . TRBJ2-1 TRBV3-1 CASSHRAGLPYNEQFF TGTGCCAGCAGCCATCGAGCGGGACTACCTTACAATGAGCAGTTCTTC
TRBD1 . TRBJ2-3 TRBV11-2 CASSRRGQGASTDTQYF TGTGCCAGCAGCCGCCGGGGACAGGGAGCTAGCACAGATACGCAGTATTTT
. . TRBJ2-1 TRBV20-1 CSALPGWGSRRNEQFF TGCAGTGCCCTCCCGGGCTGGGGTTCAAGGCGTAATGAGCAGTTCTTC
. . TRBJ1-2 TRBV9 CASSVRENYGYTF TGTGCCAGCAGCGTAAGGGAAAACTATGGCTACACCTTC
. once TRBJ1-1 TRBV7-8 CASRRGTANTEAFF TGTGCCAGCAGGCGGGGGACGGCGAACACTGAAGCTTTCTTT
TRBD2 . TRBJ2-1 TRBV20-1 CSARLAAYNEQFF TGCAGTGCTAGACTAGCGGCCTACAATGAGCAGTTCTTC
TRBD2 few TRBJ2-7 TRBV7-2 CASSLAWGGRASYEQYF TGTGCCAGCAGCTTAGCTTGGGGCGGGAGGGCCTCCTACGAGCAGTACTTC
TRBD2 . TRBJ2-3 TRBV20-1 CSAPVAGGPDTQYF TGCAGTGCTCCAGTAGCGGGGGGGCCGGATACGCAGTATTTT
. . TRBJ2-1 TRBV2 CASSLMTSRAEQFF TGTGCCAGCAGTCTGATGACCAGCAGGGCTGAGCAGTTCTTC
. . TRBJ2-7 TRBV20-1 CSAFDARRDEQYF TGCAGTGCCTTTGATGCGAGGAGGGACGAGCAGTACTTC
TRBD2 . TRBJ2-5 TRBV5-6 CASSLLSGRYRETQYF TGTGCCAGCAGCTTGCTAAGCGGGAGATACCGGGAGACCCAGTACTTC
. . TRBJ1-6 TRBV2 CASIQEINSPLHF TGTGCCTCAATACAGGAAATCAATTCACCCCTCCACTTT
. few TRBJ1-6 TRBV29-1 CSVKGRWDSPLHF TGCAGCGTGAAGGGACGGTGGGATTCACCCCTCCACTTT
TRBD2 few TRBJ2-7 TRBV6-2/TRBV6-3 CATRGSGSYEQYF TGTGCCACCCGGGGTAGCGGGAGCTACGAGCAGTACTTC
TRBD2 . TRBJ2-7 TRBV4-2 CASSQGTSGTSYEQYF TGTGCCAGCAGCCAAGGGACTAGCGGGACCTCATACGAGCAGTACTTC
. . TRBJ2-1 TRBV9 CASSVPRTSSYNEQFF TGTGCCAGCAGCGTACCTAGGACGAGCTCCTACAATGAGCAGTTCTTC
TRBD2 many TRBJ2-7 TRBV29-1 CSVEDPAGDSYEQYF TGCAGCGTTGAAGACCCCGCGGGAGATTCCTACGAGCAGTACTTC
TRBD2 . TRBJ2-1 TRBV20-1 CSARAPSGRSINEQFF TGCAGTGCCCGAGCCCCTAGCGGGAGGAGCATCAATGAGCAGTTCTTC
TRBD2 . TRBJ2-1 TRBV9 CASSVEGSGGGNEQFF TGTGCCAGCAGCGTAGAAGGTAGCGGGGGGGGTAATGAGCAGTTCTTC
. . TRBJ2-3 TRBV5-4 CASSTGGVADTQYF TGTGCCAGCAGCACTGGCGGGGTTGCAGATACGCAGTATTTT
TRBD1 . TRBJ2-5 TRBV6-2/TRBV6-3 CTISDRRRGAQYF TGTACCATCTCGGACAGGCGCCGTGGGGCCCAGTACTTC
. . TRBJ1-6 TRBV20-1 CSASLTVNSPLHF TGCAGTGCTAGTCTGACAGTGAATTCACCCCTCCACTTT
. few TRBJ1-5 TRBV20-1 CSATGQLSNQPQHF TGCAGTGCTACGGGGCAGCTAAGCAATCAGCCCCAGCATTTT
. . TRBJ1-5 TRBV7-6 CASSLVVGLDQPQHF TGTGCCAGCAGCTTAGTTGTGGGGTTGGATCAGCCCCAGCATTTT
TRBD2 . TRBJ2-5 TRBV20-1 CSARVLGTSGETQYF TGCAGTGCTCGGGTGTTGGGGACTAGCGGAGAGACCCAGTACTTC
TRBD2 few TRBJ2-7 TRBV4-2 CASSTGTSGPYEQYF TGTGCCAGCAGCACCGGGACTAGCGGACCCTACGAGCAGTACTTC
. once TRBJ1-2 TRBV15 CATSLLGGYGYTF TGTGCCACCAGCCTACTAGGGGGCTATGGCTACACCTTC
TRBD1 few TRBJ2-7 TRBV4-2 CASSQSQAGTGGYEQYF TGTGCCAGCAGCCAAAGTCAGGCGGGGACAGGGGGTTACGAGCAGTACTTC
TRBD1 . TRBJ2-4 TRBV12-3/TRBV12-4 CASTVDRVLGKNIQYF TGTGCCAGCACCGTCGACAGGGTGCTTGGCAAAAACATTCAGTACTTC
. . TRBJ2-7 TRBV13 CASSSTAASLYEQYF TGTGCCAGCAGCTCAACAGCCGCATCCCTATACGAGCAGTACTTC
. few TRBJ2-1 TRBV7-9 CASSRGAGDEQFF TGTGCCAGCAGCCGCGGGGCTGGGGATGAGCAGTTCTTC
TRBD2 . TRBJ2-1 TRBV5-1 CASSLIPSGSVSYNEQFF TGCGCCAGCAGCTTGATTCCTAGCGGGAGTGTTTCCTACAATGAGCAGTTCTTC
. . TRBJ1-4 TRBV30 CAWTSGSEKLFF TGTGCCTGGACGTCGGGGAGTGAAAAACTGTTTTTT
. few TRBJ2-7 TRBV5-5 CASSFEKYEQYF TGTGCCAGCAGCTTCGAGAAATACGAGCAGTACTTC
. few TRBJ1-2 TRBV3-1 CASSQDWILGYTF TGTGCCAGCAGCCAAGATTGGATCCTGGGCTACACCTTC
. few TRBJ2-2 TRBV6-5 CASRIRVDTGELFF TGTGCCAGCAGGATCAGGGTGGACACCGGGGAGCTGTTTTTT
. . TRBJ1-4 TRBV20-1 CSPKRGEKLFF TGCAGTCCTAAGCGGGGAGAAAAACTGTTTTTT
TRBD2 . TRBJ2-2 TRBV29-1 CSVGTSGGSFTGELFF TGCAGCGTCGGGACTAGCGGGGGAAGTTTCACCGGGGAGCTGTTTTTT
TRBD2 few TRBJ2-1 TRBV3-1 CASSPGSGGPGEQFF TGTGCCAGCAGCCCAGGGTCGGGAGGGCCAGGTGAGCAGTTCTTC
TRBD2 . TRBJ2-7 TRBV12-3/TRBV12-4 CASSLDLAGALQQYF TGTGCCAGCAGTTTAGATTTAGCGGGGGCATTGCAGCAGTACTTC
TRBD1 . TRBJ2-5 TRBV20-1 CSARDRLQGAQETQYF TGCAGTGCTAGAGATCGTTTACAGGGGGCGCAAGAGACCCAGTACTTC
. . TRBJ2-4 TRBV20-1 CSGISGRGAKNIQYF TGCAGCGGGATTAGCGGTCGAGGAGCCAAAAACATTCAGTACTTC
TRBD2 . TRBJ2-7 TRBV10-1 CASSPSSGGANEQYF TGCGCCAGTTCCCCCTCTAGCGGGGGGGCCAATGAGCAGTACTTC
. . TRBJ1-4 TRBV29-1 CSVEGGGVEKLFF TGCAGCGTTGAGGGAGGCGGGGTAGAAAAACTGTTTTTT
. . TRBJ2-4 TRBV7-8 CASSLDRRRYF TGTGCCAGCAGCTTGGACCGTCGCCGGTACTTC
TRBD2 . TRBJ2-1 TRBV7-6 CASSSPRGTLAGGGEQFF TGTGCCAGCAGCTCCCCGAGAGGTACTCTAGCGGGAGGGGGTGAGCAGTTCTTC